This TCR beta chain emerged from a study of shared clonotypes between healthy human individuals. Donation came from healthy HIV-negative adults that had no recent acute infections or vaccinations. In the CD4+ fraction, cells were divided into CD45RA+ naive and CD45RA-negative memory subsets. Findings and limits, study-wide: Sample collection involved blood only; tissue repertoires are likely different.

Germline values: CDR1 MNHEY, CDR2 SMNVEV (reference sequence). V shed 8 bases and J 0 bases; nucleotides not matched to a gene: 3. The CDR3 is made up of 13 amino acids. The method was immunoSEQ multiplex PCR; TCRdb's version includes in-frame clones alone and lacks a portion of them. The table includes around 1.5 million clones, 98% detected once. Notes on this clone: Antigen specificity is unknown.

V gene TRBV27 combines with J gene TRBJ2-7; 8 nucleotides align to TRBD2. The sequence derives from a man aged 30 to 39 in good health. Sequencing input: naive CD4+ T cells sorted from blood. This sample's subset: CD45RA+ positively selected. CDR3 nucleotides: TGTGCCAGCCAACTAGCGGCCTCCTACGAGCAGTACTTC. Protein product: CASQLAASYEQYF.